Here is one TCR beta chain with its context. The antigen remains undetermined. Amplification of TCR alpha and beta CDR3 regions from RNA used iRepertoire nested multiplex PCR. TCRdb processed the multiplex PCR reads anew with MiXCR; each CDR3 protein has one entry. Of approximately 400,000 distinct CDR3 sequences detected, about 40% appear once; the ten largest clones hold approximately 12%. This sample was taken from a study of glioma-infiltrating T cells. As for the study in general: Sequencing aimed for roughly 4.5- to 11-fold coverage of about 940,000 peripheral T cells. Findings of the study overall: Non-neoplastic patients had below-expected tissue-blood divergence, while all gliomas exceeded expectation. CDR3 overlap between tissue and blood was very small. Patients with low tissue-blood divergence carried a signature set of shared blood CDR3 motifs.

The CDR3 extends over 14 amino acids. CDR1 SGHRS and CDR2 YFSETQ come from the germline V gene. Trimming shortened V by 0 bases and J by 7 bases, and 11 bases separated the two germline ends. V gene TRBV5-1 combines with J gene TRBJ2-1; D possibly corresponds to TRBD2 (6 bases). Material: glioma tissue, nonneoplastic brain tissue, or PBMCs (not recorded which). The TCR comes from a human donor with low-grade glioma or glioblastoma, undergoing nonglioma brain surgery, or in good health (not recorded which). CDR3 DNA sequence: TGCGCCAGCAGCTTGGACGGGAGCATAAATGAGCAGTTCTTC. The encoded protein is CASSLDGSINEQFF.